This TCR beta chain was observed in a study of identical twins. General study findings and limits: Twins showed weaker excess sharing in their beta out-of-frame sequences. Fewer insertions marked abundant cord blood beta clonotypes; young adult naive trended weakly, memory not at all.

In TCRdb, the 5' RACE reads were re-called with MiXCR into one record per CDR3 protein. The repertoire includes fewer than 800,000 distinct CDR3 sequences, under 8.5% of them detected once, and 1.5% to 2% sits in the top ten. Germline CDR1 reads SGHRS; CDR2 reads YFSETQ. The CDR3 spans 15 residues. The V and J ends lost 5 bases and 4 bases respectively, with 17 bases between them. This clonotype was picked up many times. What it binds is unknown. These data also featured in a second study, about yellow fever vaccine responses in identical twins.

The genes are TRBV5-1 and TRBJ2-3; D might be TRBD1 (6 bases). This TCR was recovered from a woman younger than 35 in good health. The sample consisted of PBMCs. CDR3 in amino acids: CASSRDTTEADTQYF. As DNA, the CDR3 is TGCGCCAGCAGTCGGGACACGACTGAGGCAGATACGCAGTATTTT.